This passage covers 20 T cell receptor beta chains from one sample sequenced in a study of early T cells in non-severe SARS-CoV-2 infection. TCRdb re-called the 5' RACE reads through MiXCR, storing one row per CDR3 protein. The table includes roughly 61,000 distinct CDR3 sequences, approximately 13% detected once. The sequences come from whole blood, collected at baseline. The source of these receptors is an adult who was a healthcare worker with PCR-confirmed SARS-CoV-2 infection or an uninfected control (not recorded which).

This clonotype was seen only a few times. The chain carries TRBV6-1 and TRBJ2-7; D might be TRBD1 or TRBD2, each matching 6 bases. The CDR3 is 13 amino acids. Trimming removed 2 bases from V and 9 bases from J, with 14 bases in between. Germline assignment: CDR1 MNHNS and CDR2 SASEGT. CDR3 sequence: CASSEPGAARQYF. DNA of the CDR3: TGTGCCAGCAGTGAACCGGGGGCCGCACGGCAGTACTTC.

This clonotype was seen many times. This sequence joins TRBV7-2 and TRBJ1-6; D is possibly TRBD1 (5 bases). This CDR3 has 13 residues. The germline V gene encodes CDR1 SGHTA and CDR2 FQGNSA. V lost 5 bases, J lost 8 bases, and 10 bases lay in between. CDR3 coding DNA: TGTGCCAGCAGCGATCAGGGATATTCACCCCTCCACTTT. Protein: CASSDQGYSPLHF.

This sequence joins TRBV7-2 and TRBJ2-1; 11 nucleotides agree with TRBD2. Germline V gene lookup returns CDR1 SGHTA and CDR2 FQGNSA. The CDR3 spans 15 residues. V shed 0 bases and J 10 bases; nucleotides not matched to a gene: 5. The CDR3 loop is CASSLAPSGGLEQFF. The CDR3 DNA follows: TGTGCCAGCAGCTTAGCTCCTAGCGGGGGGTTGGAGCAGTTCTTC. Full variable domain (missing parts from reference TRBV7-2 and TRBJ2-1): GAGVSQSPSNKVTEKGKDVELRCDPISGHTALYWYRQSLGQGLEFLIYFQGNSAPDKSGLPSDRFSAERTGGSVSTLTIQRTQQEDSAVYLCASSLAPSGGLEQFFGPGTRLTVL.

On this clonotype itself: A read error may produce the germline difference seen at one junction end. The chain couples TRBV7-7 to TRBJ2-3, with unresolved D. The CDR3 has 13 amino acids. CDR1 is SSHAT, CDR2 FNYEAQ, per germline (reference sequence). The CDR3 protein is CASSSSNGMTQYF. CDR3 DNA sequence: TGTGCTAGCAGTTCGAGCAACGGCATGACGCAGTATTTT.

This clonotype turned up a few times. This chain uses TRBV5-1 with TRBJ1-1, with D possibly matching TRBD1 (5 bases). Germline assignment: CDR1 SGHRS and CDR2 YFSETQ. The V end lost 4 bases, the J end lost 1 base, and 11 bases lay between the germline ends. This CDR3 is built from 14 residues. The CDR3 region has the DNA TGCGCCAGCAGCCAGGGACCGAAGAACACTGAAGCTTTCTTT. It specifies CASSQGPKNTEAFF.

This clonotype was found many times. The chain employs TRBV6-6 and TRBJ2-7; 9 nucleotides agree with TRBD1. The V and J ends lost 7 bases and 5 bases, in that order; junction bases with no gene match: 6. Germline V gives CDR1 MNHNY, CDR2 SVGAGI (reference sequence). The CDR3 sequence is 13 residues long. CDR3 amino acids: CASIGQGMNEQYF. Here the CDR3 DNA reads TGTGCCAGCATAGGACAGGGGATGAACGAGCAGTACTTC.

This rearrangement joins TRBV9 to TRBJ2-7; a possible D gene is TRBD2 (6 bases). The CDR3 has 13 amino acids. The germline gives CDR1 SGDLS, CDR2 YYNGEE. V lost 0 bases and J 4 bases, leaving 8 bases between the germline ends. CDR3 nucleotides: TGTGCCAGCAGCGTAGACGGGGGATACGAGCAGTACTTC. As protein: CASSVDGGYEQYF.

The V call is TRBV6-1, the J call TRBJ1-1; D gene unclear. Germline V gene lookup returns CDR1 MNHNS and CDR2 SASEGT. V gave up 4 bases and J gave up 0 bases, with 6 bases separating them. The CDR3 length is 13 residues. In DNA, the CDR3 is TGTGCCAGCAGTGGCAGGTTGAACACTGAAGCTTTCTTT. Protein sequence: CASSGRLNTEAFF.

The chain carries TRBV5-5 and TRBJ2-3; D perhaps matches TRBD1 (6 bases). V was trimmed by 2 bases and J by 1 base, leaving 11 bases between them. This CDR3 has 15 residues. From germline, CDR1 is SGHKS and CDR2 YYEKEE (reference sequence). Here the CDR3 reads CASSLQGFGTDTQYF. The CDR3 nucleotides are TGTGCCAGCAGCTTACAGGGCTTCGGCACAGATACGCAGTATTTT.

This clonotype was seen a handful of times. The chain is built from TRBV24-1 and TRBJ2-1; 8 bases fit TRBD1. Germline CDR1 is KGHDR and CDR2 is SFDVKD. The length of the CDR3 is 15 residues. V lost 4 bases and J lost 9; bases outside the gene matches: 10. The CDR3, as DNA: TGTGCCACCAGTGACCCGCCACAGGGGGTGGTTGAGCAGTTCTTC. Translating gives CATSDPPQGVVEQFF.

The genes are TRBV12-3 or TRBV12-4 and TRBJ2-2, with TRBD1 matching over 9 bases. This CDR3 contains 16 residues. With V trimmed by 3 bases and J by 4 bases, 6 bases remained unmatched. The CDR3 DNA reads as TGTGCCAGCAGTTTGAGGACAGGGGTCGTCACCGGGGAGCTGTTTTTT. Protein sequence: CASSLRTGVVTGELFF.

The rearrangement uses TRBV29-1 and TRBJ2-7, with 7 positions matching TRBD2. Germline trimming cut 6 bases from V and 7 bases from J; bases unmatched to any gene: 6. Germline values: CDR1 SQVTM, CDR2 ANQGSEA. The CDR3 contains 11 residues. The CDR3 loop is CSVRAGREQYF. CDR3 coding DNA: TGCAGCGTCCGAGCGGGGCGAGAGCAGTACTTC.

The chain has TRBV28 and TRBJ2-7; D is unresolved. The CDR3 contains 13 residues. Per the germline V gene, CDR1 is MDHEN and CDR2 is SYDVKM. Trimming cost V 7 bases and J 6 bases, with 16 bases left between them. The CDR3 region is CASTPGQIGEQYF. CDR3 DNA: TGTGCCAGCACTCCTGGGCAGATCGGCGAGCAGTACTTC.

The chain combines TRBV3-1 with TRBJ1-2, with 8 nucleotides matching TRBD1. V trimming: 0 bases; J trimming: 8 bases; junction bases outside the gene matches: 8. CDR1 and CDR2 from the germline V gene are LGHDT and YNNKEL (reference sequence). CDR3 length equals 15 residues. The CDR3 region has the DNA TGTGCCAGCAGCCAAGACCTCGGACAGGGAAGGGGCTACACCTTC. This gives the protein CASSQDLGQGRGYTF.

This clonotype has a count of ten or more. The chain links TRBV18 to TRBJ1-5; 7 nucleotides agree with TRBD1. The germline V gene encodes CDR1 KGHSH and CDR2 LQKENI. V lost 3 bases and J lost 7; bases outside the gene matches: 6. This CDR3 spans 14 amino acids. CDR3 sequence: CASSPDRVGQPQHF. The CDR3 DNA follows: TGTGCCAGCTCACCCGACAGGGTCGGGCAGCCCCAGCATTTT.

V and J are TRBV12-3 or TRBV12-4 and TRBJ1-2, with 8 bases matching TRBD1. J lost 7 bases, V lost 2 bases, and 9 bases had no gene match. This CDR3 has 15 amino acids. The DNA for the CDR3 is TGTGCCAGCAGTTTATTGGACAGGGTCTCCTCTGGCTACACCTTC. Its translation is CASSLLDRVSSGYTF.

This clonotype was recorded a few times. The CDR3 DNA sequence: TGCGCCAGCAGCTTCGGGGCCCCCGGGACCGATGAGCAGTTCTTC. Its translation is CASSFGAPGTDEQFF. J is TRBJ2-1 and V is TRBV5-1, with D perhaps being TRBD1 or TRBD2 (5 bases each). CDR3 length equals 15 residues. The germline gives CDR1 SGHRS, CDR2 YFSETQ. Trimming cost V 2 bases and J 8 bases, with 17 bases left between them.

There are a few counts of this clonotype. The chain employs TRBV4-1 and TRBJ1-1; 9 positions agree with TRBD1. J lost 6 bases, V lost 5 bases, and 10 bases had no gene match. The CDR3 contains 15 residues. Germline CDR1 MGHRA, CDR2 YSYEKL. The DNA for the CDR3 is TGCGCCAGCAGCAACCCCGGGACAGGGTATCCTGAAGCTTTCTTT. Its translation is CASSNPGTGYPEAFF.

This clonotype came up a few times. This chain links TRBV7-6 with TRBJ2-1; either TRBD1 or TRBD2 may fit D (5 bases each). V was pared by 1 base and J by 9 bases, with 7 bases between. In germline, CDR1 is SGHVS, CDR2 FNYEAQ. This CDR3 is 12 amino acids long. The CDR3 is CASSLGGREQFF. The CDR3 DNA sequence: TGTGCCAGCAGCTTAGGGGGACGTGAGCAGTTCTTC.

In this sample, this clonotype turned up a few times. The genes are TRBV3-1 and TRBJ1-2, with D perhaps matching TRBD1 (5 bases). The CDR3 is made up of 11 amino acids. Trimming removed 5 bases from V and 7 bases from J, with 8 bases in between. Germline CDR1 reads LGHDT; CDR2 reads YNNKEL (reference sequence). The CDR3 loop reads CASSAGFGYTF. The CDR3 region has the DNA TGTGCCAGCAGCGCAGGGTTTGGCTACACCTTC.